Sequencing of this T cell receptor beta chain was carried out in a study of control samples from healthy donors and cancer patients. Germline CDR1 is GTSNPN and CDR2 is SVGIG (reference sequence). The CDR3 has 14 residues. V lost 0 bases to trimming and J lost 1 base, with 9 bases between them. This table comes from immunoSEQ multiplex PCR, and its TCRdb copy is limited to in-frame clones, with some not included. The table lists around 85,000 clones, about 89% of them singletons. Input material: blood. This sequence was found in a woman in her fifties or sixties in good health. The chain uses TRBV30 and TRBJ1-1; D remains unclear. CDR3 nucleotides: TGTGCCTGGAGTGTAGGCGGTTCGAACACTGAAGCTTTCTTT. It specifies CAWSVGGSNTEAFF.